The entry that follows covers one TCR beta chain sequence. As yet, its antigen is unknown. This CDR3 comprises 16 residues. Germline lookup yields CDR1 LGHNA and CDR2 YNFKEQ. Losses at the gene ends were 2 bases for V and 2 bases for J; bases not matched to a gene: 7. This record comes from a study of blood T cells in healthy people across ages. Study results and limitations: Roughly linearly, TCR beta diversity per million T cells fell as age increased.

A second PCR of about 6 to 11 cycles used a sample-barcoded 5' primer and a J-beta primer mix. Tags on each cDNA molecule came from a template-switch adaptor with 12 random nucleotides. The yield of each sample was at least 3 million CDR3-containing paired-end reads. MiXCR, run by TCRdb on the 5' RACE reads, gives a single entry per CDR3 protein. The sample consists of approximately 1,000,000 distinct CDR3 sequences, more than 35% of them appearing once. Each sample yielded at least 5.5 micrograms of PBMC total RNA. This chain uses TRBV4-2 with TRBJ2-5; 8 bases agree with TRBD2. Sequenced material: blood. The source of this sequence is an older woman in good health. This CDR3 is CASSQTTSATQETQYF. The CDR3 nucleotides are TGTGCCAGCAGCCAAACGACTAGCGCGACACAAGAGACCCAGTACTTC.